This TCR beta chain is drawn from a study of blood T cell repertoires in COVID-19. Study information: All recovered Cohort 3 donors got two negative PCRs, got clearance, or saw symptom resolution. PBMCs, B-cell-depleted T cells, or T cells were the source of the cDNA or gDNA that made up the material. Whether acute or convalescent, the COVID-19 samples came from the United States, Italy and Spain.

Per the germline V gene, CDR1 is SGHTA and CDR2 is FQGNSA. The CDR3 contains 12 residues. The V and J ends lost 1 base and 11 bases respectively, with 9 bases between them. The repertoire was sequenced with immunoSEQ multiplex PCR; TCRdb's copy has only in-frame clones and lacks some. The repertoire holds about 400,000 clones, with around 87% as singletons. V is TRBV7-2 and J is TRBJ2-1; D unclear. Source material: PBMCs or T cells enriched from blood (not recorded which). The TCR sequence derives from a middle-aged man in a cohort exposed to, infected with or recovered from COVID-19 (not recorded which). In nucleotides, the CDR3 is TGTGCCAGCAGCTTAGTGCGTGAGAAGCAGTTCTTC. Translated: CASSLVREKQFF. The whole variable domain, filled in from reference TRBV7-2 and TRBJ2-1, reads GAGVSQSPSNKVTEKGKDVELRCDPISGHTALYWYRQSLGQGLEFLIYFQGNSAPDKSGLPSDRFSAERTGGSVSTLTIQRTQQEDSAVYLCASSLVREKQFFGPGTRLTVL.